The T cell receptor (beta chain) under discussion was sequenced for a study of long-term antiretroviral therapy in people with HIV. Study results and caveats: Repertoire composition at all time points was dominated by clones that had expanded before ART.

Treated in the United States were all of the participants with HIV. This CDR3 contains 11 residues. V was pared by 6 bases and J by 5 bases, with 9 bases between. Per germline, CDR1 DFQATT and CDR2 SNEGSKA (reference sequence). Assay version v3.0 of immunoSEQ was used, and it was run at survey level. Using immunoSEQ multiplex PCR, the repertoire was profiled, and TCRdb retains in-frame clones only, with some absent. The table lists about 16,000 clones, approximately 71% of them singletons, with roughly 15% in the top ten. This clone appeared a single time. No antigen is known for it. The chain is built from TRBV20-1 and TRBJ2-3; D gene uncertain. The specimen was unsorted PBMCs, collected 1.5 years before starting antiretroviral therapy. The clonotype comes from a woman aged 45-65 years with HIV. CDR3 protein: CSAQAVDTQYF. The DNA for the CDR3 is TGCAGTGCACAAGCTGTAGATACGCAGTATTTT.